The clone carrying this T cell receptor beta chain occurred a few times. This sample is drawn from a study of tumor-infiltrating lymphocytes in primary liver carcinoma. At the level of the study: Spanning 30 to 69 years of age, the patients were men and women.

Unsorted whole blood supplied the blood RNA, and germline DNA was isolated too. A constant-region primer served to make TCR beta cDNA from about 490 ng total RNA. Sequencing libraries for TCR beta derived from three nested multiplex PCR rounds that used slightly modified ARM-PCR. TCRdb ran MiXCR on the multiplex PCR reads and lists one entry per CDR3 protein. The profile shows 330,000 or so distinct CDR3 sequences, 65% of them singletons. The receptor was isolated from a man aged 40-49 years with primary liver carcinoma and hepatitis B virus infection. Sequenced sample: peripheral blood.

The CDR3 here is CSALTNGANTGELFF. DNA for the CDR3: TGCAGCGCTCTTACTAACGGGGCGAACACCGGGGAGCTGTTTTTT. V usage is TRBV29-1 and J usage is TRBJ2-2; possible D gene TRBD2, 5 bases. V was pared by 7 bases and J by 0 bases, with 15 bases between. The length of the CDR3 is 15 residues. Germline-derived CDR1 and CDR2 are SQVTM and ANQGSEA.